This TCR beta chain was captured by sequencing in a study of blood T cells in healthy people across ages. There were healthy Caucasian individuals from Russia, aged roughly 6 to 90, serving as donors. Combining a sample-barcoded 5' primer with a J-beta primer mix, a second PCR ran for roughly 6 to 12 cycles. TCRdb re-called the 5' RACE reads through MiXCR, storing one row per CDR3 protein. The sample comprises 1.5 million to 2 million distinct CDR3 sequences, approximately 30% of which are singletons, and over 7% rests with the top ten. This clonotype came up many times. The length of the CDR3 is 14 residues. The V and J ends lost 5 bases and 9 bases, in that order; junction bases with no gene match: 13. Germline CDR1 SGHTA, CDR2 FQGTGA.

The clonotype was recovered from a woman in her thirties in good health. Material: blood. This rearrangement joins TRBV7-3 to TRBJ2-7, with 7 bases matching TRBD1. The DNA for the CDR3 is TGTGCCAGCAGCCAGGGTCGGACAGGACAGAGGCAGTACTTC. Translated: CASSQGRTGQRQYF.